Listed here are 31 T cell receptor beta chains from one sample, sequenced in a study of regulatory T cells in long-lasting Graves disease. The time point denotes: newly diagnosed GD, antithyroid drugs for less than 3 months. Generation of the TCR library employed RNA extracted from PBMCs. HTBI primers from iRepertoire and Arm-PCR of CDR3 regions yielded the TCR beta libraries. TCRdb re-derived calls from the multiplex PCR reads in MiXCR, one entry per CDR3 protein. The sample carries about 520,000 distinct CDR3 sequences, around 12% recorded once. These data also formed part of another study, on T cells in Graves' hyperthyroidism and ophthalmopathy.

Sequences were derived from peripheral blood mononuclear cells (PBMCs), sampled at new diagnosis, from a patient treated with antithyroid drugs. The receptor source for this set is a woman between 25 and 40 years old with Graves disease.

The gene calls are TRBV6-5 and TRBJ1-5, with 9 bases fitting TRBD1. The CDR3 contains 18 residues. The V gene end was trimmed by 2 bases and the J gene end by 0 bases; junction bases not matched to a gene: 8. Germline CDR1 MNHEY, CDR2 SVGAGI. DNA for the CDR3: TGTGCCAGCAGTTACCGGGACAGGGTTCGTGGTAGCAATCAGCCCCAGCATTTT. It is translated as CASSYRDRVRGSNQPQHF.

In this sample, this clonotype turned up a few times. The gene calls are TRBV20-1 and TRBJ2-3; 7 bases are a match to TRBD1. Germline-derived CDR1 and CDR2 are DFQATT and SNEGSKA (reference sequence). Unmatched junction bases numbered 6, after V lost 6 bases and J lost 0 bases. There are 14 residues in the CDR3. DNA for the CDR3: TGCAGTGCAAGCCGGGACAGAAGCACAGATACGCAGTATTTT. As protein: CSASRDRSTDTQYF.

This clonotype has only a few counts. The chain uses TRBV9 and TRBJ1-5; no reliable D call. Germline V CDR1 and CDR2: SGDLS, YYNGEE. This CDR3 has 13 amino acids. Trimming shortened V by 4 bases and J by 7 bases, and 12 bases separated the two germline ends. In nucleotides, the CDR3 is TGTGCCAGCAGCCCGTCCTCGGGCCAGCCCCAGCATTTT. Protein: CASSPSSGQPQHF.

This clonotype showed up many times. J is TRBJ2-7 and V is TRBV2; D might be TRBD1 or TRBD2, each matching 5 bases. V was pared by 3 bases and J by 4 bases, with 22 bases between. This CDR3 spans 17 amino acids. Per the germline V gene, CDR1 is SNHLY and CDR2 is FYNNEI. The CDR3: CASSDSGTKLKRYEQYF. The CDR3 DNA follows: TGTGCCAGCAGTGATAGTGGGACGAAACTCAAAAGATACGAGCAGTACTTC.

The rearrangement uses TRBV19 and TRBJ2-1; D perhaps matches TRBD1 (7 bases). Trimming stripped 5 bases from V and 6 bases from J, with 23 bases between. The germline gives CDR1 LNHDA, CDR2 SQIVND (reference sequence). This CDR3 spans 17 amino acids. CDR3 DNA: TGTGCCAGTAGTTCCCGACAGGGCGGGGTATTGGTCAATGAGCAGTTCTTC. It encodes CASSSRQGGVLVNEQFF.

This clonotype was seen many times. The V and J genes are TRBV7-2 and TRBJ2-1; perhaps TRBD1 as D (6 bases). The CDR3 totals 15 residues. V was pared by 6 bases and J by 6 bases, with 18 bases between. CDR1 SGHTA and CDR2 FQGNSA come from the germline V gene. The CDR3 region has the DNA TGTGCCAGCAGACAACAGCCGGGACAAACCAATGAGCAGTTCTTC. Its translation is CASRQQPGQTNEQFF.

This clonotype was counted many times. V and J are TRBV20-1 and TRBJ1-1; D unclear. The CDR3 contains 13 residues. Trimming stripped 6 bases from V and 1 base from J, with 12 bases between. In germline, CDR1 is DFQATT, CDR2 SNEGSKA (reference sequence). The CDR3 here is CSASGLRNTEAFF. The DNA of the CDR3 is TGCAGTGCCTCAGGACTTAGGAACACTGAAGCTTTCTTT.

This chain links TRBV6-1 with TRBJ2-3; 10 positions agree with TRBD2. In germline, CDR1 is MNHNS, CDR2 SASEGT. V gave up 6 bases and J gave up 2 bases; unmatched junction bases: 11. The CDR3 totals 17 residues. In DNA form, the CDR3 reads TGTGCCAGCAGCGCATGGACTAGCGGTTATAACACAGATACGCAGTATTTT. It codes for CASSAWTSGYNTDTQYF.

The V gene is TRBV2, the J gene TRBJ2-2; 10 positions match TRBD2. The V and J ends lost 3 bases and 3 bases, in that order; junction bases with no gene match: 7. Looked up from germline, CDR1 is SNHLY and CDR2 is FYNNEI. The CDR3 extends over 17 amino acids. The CDR3 protein is CASSEEASGSYTGELFF. CDR3 DNA sequence: TGTGCCAGCAGTGAGGAGGCTAGCGGGAGTTACACCGGGGAGCTGTTTTTT.

The J gene is TRBJ2-1, the V gene TRBV20-1, with D unclear. Germline V CDR1 and CDR2: DFQATT, SNEGSKA (reference sequence). Trimming stripped 0 bases from V and 4 bases from J, with 10 bases between. The CDR3 loop spans 14 amino acids. As DNA, the CDR3 is TGCAGTGCTAGAGATCGGATAGGATACAATGAGCAGTTCTTC. It encodes CSARDRIGYNEQFF.

The chain recombines TRBV6-2 or TRBV6-3 with TRBJ2-6; D not resolved. V gave up 6 bases and J gave up 4 bases, with 10 bases separating them. The CDR3 spans 14 residues. CDR1 MNHEY and CDR2 SVGEGT come from the germline V gene. The CDR3: CASSQWSGANVLTF. Written as DNA, the CDR3 is TGTGCCAGCAGCCAGTGGTCGGGGGCCAACGTCCTGACTTTC.

This clonotype was recorded many times. The chain is built from TRBV28 and TRBJ1-6; D uncertain. The CDR3 spans 16 residues. Trimming pared 6 bases from V and 6 bases from J, leaving 18 bases between. Germline CDR1 is MDHEN and CDR2 is SYDVKM. The CDR3 DNA sequence: TGTGCCAGCAGACCTTATATCGGCATCACTAATTCACCCCTCCACTTT. The encoded protein is CASRPYIGITNSPLHF. Variable domain in full (rest from reference TRBV28 and TRBJ1-6): DVKVTQSSRYLVKRTGEKVFLECVQDMDHENMFWYRQDPGLGLRLIYFSYDVKMKEKGDIPEGYSVSREKKERFSLILESASTNQTSMYLCASRPYIGITNSPLHFGNGTRLTVT.

Ten or more counts support this clonotype. CDR3 sequence reads: CASSRLAGRIGELFF. CDR3 in DNA: TGTGCCAGCAGCCGACTAGCGGGGAGAATCGGGGAGCTGTTTTTT. The chain uses TRBV11-3 and TRBJ2-2; the match to TRBD2 covers 11 bases. Trimming at V came to 5 bases and at J to 7 bases, leaving 6 bases not matched to a gene. CDR3 length: 15 residues. Germline-derived CDR1 and CDR2 are SGHNT and YENEEA.

The chain recombines TRBV2 with TRBJ1-2; 10 nucleotides agree with TRBD1. Per the germline V gene, CDR1 is SNHLY and CDR2 is FYNNEI. There are 14 residues in the CDR3. With 5 bases clipped from V and 7 bases from J, the junction kept 7 bases outside the gene matches. The CDR3 here is CASSRGQGRGGYTF. DNA for the CDR3: TGTGCCAGCAGTCGGGGACAGGGGAGAGGTGGCTACACCTTC.

This clonotype was seen many times. The chain joins TRBV3-1 to TRBJ1-1; no definite D call. Trimming removed 6 bases from V and 3 bases from J, with 11 bases in between. The CDR3 sequence is 13 residues long. Germline V lookup: CDR1 LGHDT, CDR2 YNNKEL (reference sequence). In nucleotides, the CDR3 is TGTGCCAGCAGGGGTACGGAGTACACTGAAGCTTTCTTT. Protein: CASRGTEYTEAFF.

A few counts support this clonotype. This chain joins TRBV7-9 and TRBJ1-2; D not certain. V lost 4 bases and J lost 4, with 13 bases in between. The CDR3 spans 14 residues. Per the germline V gene, CDR1 is SEHNR and CDR2 is FQNEAQ (reference sequence). This CDR3 is CASSSTLGGYGYTF. In nucleotides, the CDR3 is TGTGCCAGCAGCTCTACCCTTGGTGGCTATGGCTACACCTTC.

This clonotype turned up a few times. This rearrangement joins TRBV5-1 to TRBJ2-7, with 8 nucleotides matching TRBD2. Trimming took 0 bases from V and 1 from J; bases not matched to a gene: 12. The CDR3 totals 18 residues. Germline V gene data show CDR1 as SGHRS and CDR2 as YFSETQ. The CDR3 spells CASSLGPSGPSGSYEQYF. The CDR3 region has the DNA TGCGCCAGCAGCTTGGGCCCTAGCGGGCCCTCTGGATCCTACGAGCAGTACTTC. The full variable domain, with the rest looked up from reference TRBV5-1 and TRBJ2-7, is KAGVTQTPRYLIKTRGQQVTLSCSPISGHRSVSWYQQTPGQGLQFLFEYFSETQRNKGNFPGRFSGRQFSNSRSEMNVSTLELGDSALYLCASSLGPSGPSGSYEQYFGPGTRLTVT.

V gene TRBV20-1 combines with J gene TRBJ1-1; the D is unclear. V lost 3 bases and J 1 base, leaving 12 bases between the germline ends. The CDR3 sequence is 14 residues long. The germline CDR1 and CDR2 sequences are DFQATT and SNEGSKA (reference sequence). CDR3 in DNA: TGCAGTGCTAGGCCCCACGGAAGGAACACTGAAGCTTTCTTT. This encodes CSARPHGRNTEAFF.

This clonotype was observed at least ten times. CDR3 residues: CASSQDGTGIREKLFF. The CDR3 DNA reads TGCGCCAGCAGCCAAGATGGGACAGGGATTAGAGAAAAACTGTTTTTT. This rearrangement joins TRBV4-1 to TRBJ1-4, with 9 bases that match TRBD1. Germline assignment: CDR1 MGHRA and CDR2 YSYEKL. The V and J ends lost 0 bases and 8 bases, in that order; junction bases with no gene match: 7. There are 16 residues in the CDR3.

The sample holds many counts of this clonotype. This sequence joins TRBV20-1 and TRBJ2-3, with 9 bases lining up with TRBD1. This CDR3 spans 12 amino acids. In germline, CDR1 is DFQATT, CDR2 SNEGSKA (reference sequence). V lost 4 bases to trimming and J lost 6 bases; unmatched junction nucleotides: 2. CDR3 sequence reads: CSATDRGDTQYF. In DNA, the CDR3 is TGCAGTGCTACGGACAGGGGTGATACGCAGTATTTT.

This clonotype was counted at least ten times. The V gene is TRBV14, the J gene TRBJ1-6; TRBD1 aligns across 7 bases. Germline V gene sequence: CDR1 SGHDN, CDR2 FVKESK. This CDR3 has 17 amino acids. The V and J ends lost 3 bases and 0 bases, in that order; junction bases with no gene match: 5. CDR3 DNA: TGTGCCAGCAGCCACCTAGGGGGCAGCTCCTATAATTCACCCCTCCACTTT. It is translated as CASSHLGGSSYNSPLHF.

In DNA, the CDR3 is TGTGCCAGCAGCGGGACAGACTCAGGTGTGCAGTACTTC. Its translation: CASSGTDSGVQYF. The V call is TRBV2, the J call TRBJ2-7, with 7 bases matching TRBD1. The germline V gene has CDR1 SNHLY and CDR2 FYNNEI. J lost 9 bases, V lost 6 bases, and 11 bases had no gene match. The length of the CDR3 is 13 residues.

This clonotype came up many times. The chain couples TRBV9 to TRBJ2-3, with TRBD2 matching 13 bases. Germline V gives CDR1 SGDLS, CDR2 YYNGEE. Trimming at V came to 3 bases and at J to 4 bases, leaving 14 bases not matched to a gene. This CDR3 has 19 residues. Written as DNA, the CDR3 is TGTGCCAGCAGCGCGACAGCGGGACTAGCGGGGCGTAGTCCAGATACGCAGTATTTT. It yields the protein CASSATAGLAGRSPDTQYF.

This clonotype occurred many times. V usage is TRBV29-1 and J usage is TRBJ2-2, with D maybe TRBD2 (7 bases). Trimming shortened V by 5 bases and J by 7 bases, and 14 bases separated the two germline ends. In germline, CDR1 is SQVTM, CDR2 ANQGSEA. The CDR3 runs 13 residues. The CDR3 region is CSVRRGGYGELFF. CDR3 sequence (DNA): TGCAGCGTTCGAAGGGGGGGTTACGGGGAGCTGTTTTTT.

This clonotype was counted ten times or more. The V gene is TRBV20-1, the J gene TRBJ2-5; maybe TRBD2 (6 bases). This CDR3 has 14 amino acids. V lost 6 bases and J 5 bases, leaving 19 bases between the germline ends. Germline V CDR1 and CDR2: DFQATT, SNEGSKA (reference sequence). The chain's CDR3 is CSAKKHPREETQYF. The DNA of the CDR3 is TGCAGTGCCAAGAAACATCCCCGGGAGGAGACCCAGTACTTC.

This clonotype came up a few times. The chain combines TRBV6-2 or TRBV6-3 with TRBJ1-1; unclear D gene. This CDR3 is built from 13 residues. The V and J ends lost 2 bases and 5 bases respectively, with 9 bases between them. Germline V gene sequence: CDR1 MNHEY, CDR2 SVGEGT. The CDR3 is CASSYPGRTEAFF. DNA for the CDR3: TGTGCCAGCAGTTACCCCGGACGGACTGAAGCTTTCTTT.

This clonotype was seen only a few times. The chain recombines TRBV19 with TRBJ2-3; no definite D call. Per germline, CDR1 LNHDA and CDR2 SQIVND (reference sequence). Trimming removed 1 base at V and 2 bases at J, with 7 bases between. The CDR3 has 14 amino acids. CDR3 protein: CASSIGGYTDTQYF. The CDR3 nucleotides read TGTGCCAGTAGTATAGGAGGATACACAGATACGCAGTATTTT.

There are many counts of this clonotype. The chain couples TRBV7-2 to TRBJ2-1, with TRBD2 identical over 13 bases. This CDR3 contains 17 residues. After removal of 3 bases from V and 15 bases from J, the junction contained 17 bases not matched to a gene. Germline-derived CDR1 and CDR2 are SGHTA and FQGNSA. The CDR3 DNA follows: TGTGCCAGCAGCTTGGGACTAGCGGGACCCTATGGGCCCCAGCGGTTCTTC. It specifies CASSLGLAGPYGPQRFF.

This clonotype has a handful of counts. The chain couples TRBV27 to TRBJ2-5; 10 bases fit TRBD2. Germline V gives CDR1 MNHEY, CDR2 SMNVEV (reference sequence). V trimming: 5 bases; J trimming: 5 bases; junction bases outside the gene matches: 8. This CDR3 region has 15 residues. CDR3 amino acids: CASSLSGRLLETQYF. DNA for the CDR3: TGTGCCAGCAGTCTTAGCGGGAGGCTCTTGGAGACCCAGTACTTC.

There are many counts of this clonotype. This chain connects TRBV2 to TRBJ1-2; D gene uncertain. V lost 8 bases and J 8 bases, leaving 27 bases between the germline ends. The germline V gene encodes CDR1 SNHLY and CDR2 FYNNEI. CDR3 length: 16 residues. The CDR3 DNA reads TGTGCCAGCCTCACATTGGTCACAGCTCAATCTTCGGGCTACACCTTC. Amino acids: CASLTLVTAQSSGYTF. Using reference TRBV2 and TRBJ1-2 for the parts outside the CDR3, the full variable domain is EPEVTQTPSHQVTQMGQEVILRCVPISNHLYFYWYRQILGQKVEFLVSFYNNEISEKSEIFDDQFSVERPDGSNFTLKIRSTKLEDSAMYFCASLTLVTAQSSGYTFGSGTRLTVV.

In the case of this clonotype: A much larger clone differs from this one at a single base, so this may be a read error. The J gene is TRBJ2-1, the V gene TRBV28; D gene unclear. Between the trimmed V and J ends, which lost 2 bases and 10 bases, there was a span of 18 bases. The CDR3 spans 15 residues. Germline V gene sequence: CDR1 MDHEN, CDR2 SYDVKM. The CDR3 region has the DNA TGTGCCAGCAGTTTACCATCCTTCCCGGCCTACGAGCAGTTCTTC. It translates to CASSLPSFPAYEQFF.